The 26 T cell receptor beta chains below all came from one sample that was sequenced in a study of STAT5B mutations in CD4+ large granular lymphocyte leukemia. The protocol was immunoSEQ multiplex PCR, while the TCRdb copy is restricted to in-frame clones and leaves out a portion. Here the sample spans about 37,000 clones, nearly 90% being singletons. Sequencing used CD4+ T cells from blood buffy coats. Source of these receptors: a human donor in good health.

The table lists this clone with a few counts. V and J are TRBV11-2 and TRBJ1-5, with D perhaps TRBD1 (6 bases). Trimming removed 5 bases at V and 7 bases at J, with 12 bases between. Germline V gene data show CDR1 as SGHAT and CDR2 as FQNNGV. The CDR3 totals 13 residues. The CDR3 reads CASSQGPRQPQHF. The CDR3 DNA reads TGTGCCAGCAGCCAGGGGCCTCGGCAGCCCCAGCATTTT.

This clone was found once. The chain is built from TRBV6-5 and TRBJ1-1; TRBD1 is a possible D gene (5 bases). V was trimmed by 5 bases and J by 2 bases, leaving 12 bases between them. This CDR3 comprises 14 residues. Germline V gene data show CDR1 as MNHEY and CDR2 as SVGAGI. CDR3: CASSRLRDNTEAFF. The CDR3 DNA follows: TGTGCCAGCAGTAGACTCCGGGACAACACTGAAGCTTTCTTT.

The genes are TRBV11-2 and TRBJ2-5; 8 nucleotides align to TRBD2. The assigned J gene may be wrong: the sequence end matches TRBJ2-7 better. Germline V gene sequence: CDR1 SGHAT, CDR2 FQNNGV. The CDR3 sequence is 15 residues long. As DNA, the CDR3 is TGTGCCAGCAGCCGGGGGGGCGGGAGATACTACGAGCAGTACTTC. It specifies CASSRGGGRYYEQYF.

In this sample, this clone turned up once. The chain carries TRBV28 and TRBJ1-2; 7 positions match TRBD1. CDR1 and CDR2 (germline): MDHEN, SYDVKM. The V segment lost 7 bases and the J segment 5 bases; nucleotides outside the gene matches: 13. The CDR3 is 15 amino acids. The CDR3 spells CASIQAGQGVYGYTF. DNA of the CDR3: TGTGCCAGCATCCAGGCTGGGCAGGGGGTATATGGCTACACCTTC.

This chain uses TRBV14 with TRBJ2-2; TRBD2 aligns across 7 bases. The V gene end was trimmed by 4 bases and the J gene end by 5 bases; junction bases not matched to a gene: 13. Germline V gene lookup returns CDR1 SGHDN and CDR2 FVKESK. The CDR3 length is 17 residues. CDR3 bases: TGTGCCAGCAGCCCGTCTCTCGCGGGAGTTGGGACCGGGGAGCTGTTTTTT. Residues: CASSPSLAGVGTGELFF.

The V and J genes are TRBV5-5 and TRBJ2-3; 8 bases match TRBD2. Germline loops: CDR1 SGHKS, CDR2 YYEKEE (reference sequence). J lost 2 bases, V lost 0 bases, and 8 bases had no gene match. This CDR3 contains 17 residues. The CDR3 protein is CASSLVGVAGITDTQYF. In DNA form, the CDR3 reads TGTGCCAGCAGCTTGGTAGGTGTAGCGGGGATCACAGATACGCAGTATTTT.

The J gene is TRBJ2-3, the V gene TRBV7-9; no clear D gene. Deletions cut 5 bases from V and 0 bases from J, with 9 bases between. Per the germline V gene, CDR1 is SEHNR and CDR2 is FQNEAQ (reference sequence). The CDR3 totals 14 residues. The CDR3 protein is CASSLSSSTDTQYF. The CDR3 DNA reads TGTGCCAGCAGCCTTAGCTCAAGCACAGATACGCAGTATTTT.

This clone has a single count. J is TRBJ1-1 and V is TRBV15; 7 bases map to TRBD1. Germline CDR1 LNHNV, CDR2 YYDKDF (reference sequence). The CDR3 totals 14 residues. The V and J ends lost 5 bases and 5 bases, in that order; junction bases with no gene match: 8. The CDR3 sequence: CATSPTGVRTEAFF. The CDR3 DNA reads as TGTGCCACCAGCCCTACAGGGGTCCGGACTGAAGCTTTCTTT.

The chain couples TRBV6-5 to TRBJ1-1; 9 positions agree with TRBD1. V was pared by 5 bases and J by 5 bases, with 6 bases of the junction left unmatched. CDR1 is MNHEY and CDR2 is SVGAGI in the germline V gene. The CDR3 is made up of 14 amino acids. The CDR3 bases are TGTGCCAGCAGTACAACAGGGGGCTGGACTGAAGCTTTCTTT. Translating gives CASSTTGGWTEAFF.

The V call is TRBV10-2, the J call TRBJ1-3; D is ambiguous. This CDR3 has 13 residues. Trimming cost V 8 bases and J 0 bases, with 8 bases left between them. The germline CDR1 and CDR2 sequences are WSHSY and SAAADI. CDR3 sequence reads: CASGERSGNTIYF. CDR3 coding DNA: TGCGCCAGCGGAGAGCGCTCTGGAAACACCATATATTTT.

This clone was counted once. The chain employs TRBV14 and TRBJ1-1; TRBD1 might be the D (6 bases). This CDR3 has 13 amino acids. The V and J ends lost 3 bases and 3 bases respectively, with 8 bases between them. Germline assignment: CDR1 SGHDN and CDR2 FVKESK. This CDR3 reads CASSQGAHTEAFF. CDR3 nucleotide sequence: TGTGCCAGCAGCCAGGGGGCCCACACTGAAGCTTTCTTT. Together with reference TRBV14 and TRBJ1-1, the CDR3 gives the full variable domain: EAGVTQFPSHSVIEKGQTVTLRCDPISGHDNLYWYRRVMGKEIKFLLHFVKESKQDESGMPNNRFLAERTGGTYSTLKVQPAELEDSGVYFCASSQGAHTEAFFGQGTRLTVV.

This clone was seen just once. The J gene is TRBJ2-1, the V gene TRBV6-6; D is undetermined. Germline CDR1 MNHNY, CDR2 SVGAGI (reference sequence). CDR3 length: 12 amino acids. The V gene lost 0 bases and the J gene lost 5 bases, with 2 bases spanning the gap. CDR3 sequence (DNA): TGTGCCAGCAGTTACTCACACAATGAGCAGTTCTTC. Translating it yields CASSYSHNEQFF.

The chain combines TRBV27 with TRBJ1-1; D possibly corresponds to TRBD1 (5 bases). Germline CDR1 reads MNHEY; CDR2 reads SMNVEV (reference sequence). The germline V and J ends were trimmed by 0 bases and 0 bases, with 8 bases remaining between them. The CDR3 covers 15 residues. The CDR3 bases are TGTGCCAGCAGTTTATCGGGACGGGTGAACACTGAAGCTTTCTTT. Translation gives CASSLSGRVNTEAFF.

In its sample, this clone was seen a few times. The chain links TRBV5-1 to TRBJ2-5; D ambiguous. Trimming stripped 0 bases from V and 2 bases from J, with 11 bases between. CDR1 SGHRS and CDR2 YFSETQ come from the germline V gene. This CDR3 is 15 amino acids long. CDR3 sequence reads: CASSLGLDRQETQYF. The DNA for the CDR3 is TGCGCCAGCAGCTTGGGCCTAGATAGGCAAGAGACCCAGTACTTC.

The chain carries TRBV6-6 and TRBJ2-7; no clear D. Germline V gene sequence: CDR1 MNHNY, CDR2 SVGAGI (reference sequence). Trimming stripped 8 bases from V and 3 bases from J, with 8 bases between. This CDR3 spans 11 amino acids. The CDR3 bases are TGTGCCAGCGGGCGCGGCTACGAGCAGTACTTC. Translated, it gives CASGRGYEQYF.

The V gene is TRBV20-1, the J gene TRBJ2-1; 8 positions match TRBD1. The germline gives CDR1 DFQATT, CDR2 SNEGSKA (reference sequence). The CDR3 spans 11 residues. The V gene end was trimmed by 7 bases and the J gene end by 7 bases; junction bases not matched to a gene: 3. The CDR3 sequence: CSGTGWNEQFF. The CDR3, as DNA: TGCAGTGGGACAGGGTGGAATGAGCAGTTCTTC.

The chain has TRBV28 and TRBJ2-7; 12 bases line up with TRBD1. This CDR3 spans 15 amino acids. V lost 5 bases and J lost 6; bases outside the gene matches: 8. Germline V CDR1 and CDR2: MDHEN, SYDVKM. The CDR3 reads CASSAPGTGGLEQYF. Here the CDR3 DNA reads TGTGCCAGCAGTGCCCCCGGGACAGGGGGCCTCGAGCAGTACTTC.

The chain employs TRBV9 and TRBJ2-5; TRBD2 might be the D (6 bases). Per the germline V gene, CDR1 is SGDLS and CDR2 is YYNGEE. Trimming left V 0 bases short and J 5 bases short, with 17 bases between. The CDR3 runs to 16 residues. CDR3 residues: CASSVGSRREFETQYF. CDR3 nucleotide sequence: TGTGCCAGCAGCGTAGGATCCCGGAGGGAGTTTGAGACCCAGTACTTC.

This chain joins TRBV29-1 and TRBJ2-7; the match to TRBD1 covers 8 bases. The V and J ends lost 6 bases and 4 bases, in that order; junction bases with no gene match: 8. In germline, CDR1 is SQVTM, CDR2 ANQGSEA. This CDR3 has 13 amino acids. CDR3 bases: TGCAGCGTCCAATCCGACAGGGGTTACGAGCAGTACTTC. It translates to CSVQSDRGYEQYF.

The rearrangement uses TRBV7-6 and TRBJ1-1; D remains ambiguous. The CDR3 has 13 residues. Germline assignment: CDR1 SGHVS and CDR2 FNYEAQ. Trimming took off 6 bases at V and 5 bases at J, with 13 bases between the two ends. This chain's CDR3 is CASSPGFGTEAFF. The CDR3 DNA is TGTGCCAGCAGTCCAGGTTTTGGGACTGAAGCTTTCTTT.

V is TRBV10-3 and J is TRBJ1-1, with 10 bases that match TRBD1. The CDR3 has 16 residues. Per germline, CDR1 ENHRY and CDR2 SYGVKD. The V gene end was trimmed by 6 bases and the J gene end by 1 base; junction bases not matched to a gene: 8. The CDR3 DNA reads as TGTGCCATCAGAAACGACAGGGGGCGAGGGAACACTGAAGCTTTCTTT. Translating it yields CAIRNDRGRGNTEAFF.

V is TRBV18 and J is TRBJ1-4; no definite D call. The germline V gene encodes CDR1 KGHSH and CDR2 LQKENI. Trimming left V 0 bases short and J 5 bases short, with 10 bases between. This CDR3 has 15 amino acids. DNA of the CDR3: TGTGCCAGCTCACCACCGGAGGGCCGAAATGAAAAACTGTTTTTT. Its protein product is CASSPPEGRNEKLFF.

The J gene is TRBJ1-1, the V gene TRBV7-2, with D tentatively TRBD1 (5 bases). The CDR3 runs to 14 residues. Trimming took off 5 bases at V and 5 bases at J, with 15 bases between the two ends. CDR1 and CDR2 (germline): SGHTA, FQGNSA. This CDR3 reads CASSPAAGGTEAFF. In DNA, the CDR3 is TGTGCCAGCAGCCCCGCCGCGGGGGGGACTGAAGCTTTCTTT.

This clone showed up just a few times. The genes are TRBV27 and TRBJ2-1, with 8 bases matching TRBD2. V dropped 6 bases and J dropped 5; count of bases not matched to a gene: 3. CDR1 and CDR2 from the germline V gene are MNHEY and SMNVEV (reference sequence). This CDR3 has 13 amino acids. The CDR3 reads CASSGRVHNEQFF. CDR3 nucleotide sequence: TGTGCCAGCAGCGGGAGGGTCCACAATGAGCAGTTCTTC.

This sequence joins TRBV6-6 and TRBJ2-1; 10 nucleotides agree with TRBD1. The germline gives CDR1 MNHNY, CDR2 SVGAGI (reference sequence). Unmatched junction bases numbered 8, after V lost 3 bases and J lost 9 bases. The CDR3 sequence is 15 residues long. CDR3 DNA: TGTGCCAGCAGTTATAACGACAGGGGGCATGGTGAGCAGTTCTTC. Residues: CASSYNDRGHGEQFF.

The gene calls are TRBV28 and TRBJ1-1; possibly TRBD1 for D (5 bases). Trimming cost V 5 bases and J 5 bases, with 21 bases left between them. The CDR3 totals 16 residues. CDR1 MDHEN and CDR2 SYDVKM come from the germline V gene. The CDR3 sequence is CASSMLGGTRGTEAFF. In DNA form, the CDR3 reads TGTGCCAGCAGTATGCTCGGAGGGACCCGTGGGACTGAAGCTTTCTTT.